In its sample, the clone carrying this T cell receptor (beta chain) was seen a few times. The antigen is undetermined. The record originates from a study of vaccination effects on CD4 cells after COVID-19. At the level of the study: Participants got two doses of BNT162b2 or mRNA-1273 vaccine.

Notes on the study in general: Marked contraction was observed in infection-induced and vaccine-induced clones late after vaccination.

Antigen-specific CD4+ T cells were first expanded with viral peptide pools by the ViraFEST assay and only then sequenced. Investigators separated out CD4+ T cells once about 10 days of culture had passed. The healthy vaccine recipients, who had no prior SARS-CoV-2 infection, showed negative nucleocapsid antibodies. V dropped 3 bases and J dropped 10; count of bases not matched to a gene: 10. Germline CDR1 is SGHRS and CDR2 is YFSETQ. The CDR3 runs to 15 residues. Some clones are missing from TCRdb's copy, which holds only in-frame ones; the method was immunoSEQ multiplex PCR. The top ten clones hold about 15% of a sample with about 20,000 clones, approximately 70% of them seen once.

The specimen comprised CD4+ T cells from PBMCs cultured with HCoV-229E spike peptides, sampled before COVID-19 vaccination. The rearrangement links TRBV5-1 to TRBJ1-6, with 7 bases that match TRBD1. This clonotype was sampled from a human donor who received a COVID-19 vaccine. The CDR3 region is CASSYRGQVNSPLHF. CDR3 DNA: TGCGCCAGCAGCTACCGAGGACAGGTGAACTCACCCCTCCACTTT.